This record covers a single TCR beta chain. This entry belongs to a study of technical replicates of blood from a handful of donors. Profiling relied on immunoSEQ multiplex PCR, and the TCRdb table lists in-frame clones only, not all of them. The sample has 50,000 to 65,000 clones, roughly 91% seen once. The CDR3 has 15 amino acids. Trimming pared 4 bases from V and 3 bases from J, leaving 16 bases between. Germline CDR1 and CDR2: SGHDN and FVKESK. The receptor comes from a human donor in good health. Some clones in this sample may be carry-over from other donors' samples. Sample: PBMCs. J is TRBJ2-7 and V is TRBV14; a possible D gene is TRBD1 (9 bases). CDR3 sequence (DNA): TGTGCCAGCAGCCCGGGAGGGACAGGGATCTACGAGCAGTACTTC. Translation: CASSPGGTGIYEQYF. Full variable domain (outside the CDR3, taken from reference TRBV14 and TRBJ2-7): EAGVTQFPSHSVIEKGQTVTLRCDPISGHDNLYWYRRVMGKEIKFLLHFVKESKQDESGMPNNRFLAERTGGTYSTLKVQPAELEDSGVYFCASSPGGTGIYEQYFGPGTRLTVT.